Presented here are 16 T cell receptor beta chains from one specimen sequenced in a study of metastatic and nonmetastatic thyroid tumors (dated by TCRdb to the early 2020s). None of the patients had been given any treatment before thyroid surgery. Library creation used PCR. TCRdb records Illumina HiSeq 4000 as the sequencer. The public reads were quality trimmed at Q25 with fastp and then assembled into clones with MiXCR by TCRdb, keeping productive beta chains. The sample contains over 25,000 clones, roughly 16% of them found a single time. Clones ranked in the top ten supply about 4.4% of the sample. Sequenced: blood. Source of these receptors: a female donor with papillary thyroid cancer or a benign thyroid nodule (not recorded which). Some clones in this sample may be carry-over from other donors' samples.

Many counts were recorded for this clone. V is TRBV19 and J is TRBJ1-1; the match to TRBD1 covers 8 bases. V shed 5 bases, J shed 6 bases, and the junction held 8 bases outside the gene matches. Germline loops: CDR1 LNHDA, CDR2 SQIVND (reference sequence). This CDR3 has 14 residues. CDR3: CASSLRTGLAEAFF. The CDR3 DNA is TGTGCCAGTAGTCTCCGGACAGGGTTGGCTGAAGCTTTCTTT.

About this clone: A much larger clone lies one base from this, so it may be a read error. Distinct nucleotide sequences in the sample also encode this CDR3. V and J are TRBV12-3 or TRBV12-4 and TRBJ1-5; perhaps TRBD1 as D (5 bases). The CDR3 is 16 residues long. V lost 5 bases to trimming and J lost 2 bases, with 16 bases between them. Here the CDR3 DNA reads TGTGCCAGCAGTGCCCTTTTGGGGCGTGGCAATCAGCCCCAGCATTTT. It specifies CASSALLGRGNQPQHF.

By sample share, this clone is medium-sized. The chain carries TRBV6-2 or TRBV6-3 and TRBJ2-7; possibly TRBD2 for D (5 bases). This CDR3 is built from 11 residues. The V and J ends lost 8 bases and 5 bases respectively, with 10 bases between them. Per the germline V gene, CDR1 is MNHEY and CDR2 is SVGEGT. The CDR3 coding sequence is TGTGCCAGCCGGGATCGGGACGAGCAGTACTTC. Translation: CASRDRDEQYF.

This clone is termed medium-sized (0.01 to 0.1%). This rearrangement joins TRBV6-5 to TRBJ2-1; TRBD2 is a possible D gene (6 bases). The V and J ends lost 0 bases and 8 bases respectively, with 14 bases between them. CDR3 size: 15 residues. Germline CDR1 and CDR2: MNHEY and SVGAGI. CDR3 region: CASSYSHRRDHEQFF. The CDR3 DNA is TGTGCCAGCAGTTACTCCCACCGGAGGGATCATGAGCAGTTCTTC.

There are many counts of this clone. The J gene is TRBJ2-3, the V gene TRBV7-2, with D perhaps matching TRBD2 (6 bases). V lost 0 bases to trimming and J lost 1 base, with 14 bases between them. This CDR3 has 17 residues. Germline values: CDR1 SGHTA, CDR2 FQGNSA. CDR3 amino acids: CASSLAPPGGGTDTQYF. CDR3 bases: TGTGCCAGCAGCTTAGCTCCCCCCGGGGGAGGCACAGATACGCAGTATTTT. Together with reference TRBV7-2 and TRBJ2-3, the CDR3 gives the full variable domain: GAGVSQSPSNKVTEKGKDVELRCDPISGHTALYWYRQSLGQGLEFLIYFQGNSAPDKSGLPSDRFSAERTGGSVSTLTIQRTQQEDSAVYLCASSLAPPGGGTDTQYFGPGTRLTVL.

The chain employs TRBV11-1 and TRBJ2-3; maybe TRBD1 (5 bases). This CDR3 contains 16 residues. Germline V CDR1 and CDR2: SGHAT, FQDESV (reference sequence). The V end lost 8 bases, the J end lost 2 bases, and 20 bases lay between the germline ends. The CDR3: CASRKTVYSSTDTQYF. CDR3 DNA sequence: TGTGCCAGCCGGAAGACAGTTTATTCTTCCACAGATACGCAGTATTTT.

Note on this clone: The same CDR3 is also encoded by other DNA sequences in this sample. The chain recombines TRBV4-2 with TRBJ1-6; TRBD1 matches 8 bases. With 1 base clipped from V and 9 bases from J, the junction kept 2 bases outside the gene matches. CDR3 length: 14 residues. CDR1 is LGHNA, CDR2 YNFKEQ, per germline. CDR3 sequence (DNA): TGTGCCAGCAGCCAAGGGCAGGGGGCTTCACCCCTCCACTTT. Its translation: CASSQGQGASPLHF.

This chain connects TRBV6-1 to TRBJ1-3; D gene ambiguous. Germline values: CDR1 MNHNS, CDR2 SASEGT. The V gene lost 4 bases and the J gene lost 0 bases, with 7 bases spanning the gap. CDR3 size: 14 residues. CDR3 amino acids: CASSAPGSGNTIYF. In DNA form, the CDR3 reads TGTGCCAGCAGTGCCCCCGGCTCTGGAAACACCATATATTTT.

This clone has a count of ten or more. The V gene is TRBV6-2 or TRBV6-3, the J gene TRBJ2-4, with 7 bases lining up with TRBD2. Germline loops: CDR1 MNHEY, CDR2 SVGEGT. The CDR3 has 16 amino acids. J lost 3 bases, V lost 0 bases, and 5 bases had no gene match. This CDR3 reads CASSYSPSGDKNIQYF. The DNA of the CDR3 is TGTGCCAGCAGTTACTCTCCTAGCGGAGACAAAAACATTCAGTACTTC.

This clone was counted ten times or more. The chain is built from TRBV18 and TRBJ2-5, with D hard to call. The CDR3 is made up of 13 amino acids. Trimming removed 1 base from V and 4 bases from J, with 7 bases in between. The V gene's germline CDR1 is KGHSH and CDR2 LQKENI. The CDR3 spells CASSPRVAETQYF. The CDR3 DNA sequence: TGTGCCAGCTCACCACGGGTGGCAGAGACCCAGTACTTC.

V gene TRBV2 combines with J gene TRBJ2-7; 7 positions agree with TRBD1. The J segment lost 13 bases and the V segment lost 6 bases, leaving 9 bases of the junction unmatched. Germline CDR1 SNHLY, CDR2 FYNNEI. CDR3 length: 11 amino acids. The CDR3 DNA reads as TGTGCCAGCAGGCAGGGGGACGAGCGTTACTTC. Translating gives CASRQGDERYF.

This clone counts as medium-sized. The chain has TRBV19 and TRBJ1-6; weak D call: TRBD1 (5 bases). CDR1 is LNHDA, CDR2 SQIVND, per germline (reference sequence). V was pared by 10 bases and J by 2 bases, with 12 bases between. The CDR3 length is 14 residues. CDR3 in DNA: TGTGCCAACTCAACGGGACCCTATAATTCACCCCTCCACTTT. Encoded protein: CANSTGPYNSPLHF. The variable domain in full, completed from reference TRBV19 and TRBJ1-6, reads DGGITQSPKYLFRKEGQNVTLSCEQNLNHDAMYWYRQDPGQGLRLIYYSQIVNDFQKGDIAEGYSVSREKKESFPLTVTSAQKNPTAFYLCANSTGPYNSPLHFGNGTRLTVT.

The CDR3 spells CASSPELGGISGGSYNEQFF. The CDR3 region has the DNA TGTGCCAGCAGCCCCGAGTTAGGGGGGATTAGCGGGGGGTCTTACAATGAGCAGTTCTTC. The chain has TRBV6-2 or TRBV6-3 and TRBJ2-1; 10 nucleotides match TRBD2. The germline gives CDR1 MNHEY, CDR2 SVGEGT. This CDR3 has 20 amino acids. V trimming: 6 bases; J trimming: 4 bases; junction bases outside the gene matches: 21.

This clone was seen ten or more times. The chain couples TRBV27 to TRBJ2-1; unclear D gene. Trimming removed 6 bases from V and 8 bases from J, with 11 bases in between. The CDR3 totals 12 residues. Germline CDR1 and CDR2: MNHEY and SMNVEV (reference sequence). This CDR3 reads CASSRLGYEQFF. The CDR3 region has the DNA TGTGCCAGCAGCCGTCTAGGTTATGAGCAGTTCTTC.

This clone was detected a few times. The V and J genes are TRBV6-5 and TRBJ2-7; TRBD2 matches 8 bases. V was clipped by 0 bases and J by 3 bases; unmatched bases: 4. From germline, CDR1 is MNHEY and CDR2 SVGAGI. CDR3 length: 15 amino acids. The CDR3 sequence is CASSYSPGTSYEQYF. For the CDR3, the DNA is TGTGCCAGCAGTTACTCGCCCGGGACTAGCTACGAGCAGTACTTC.

The table lists this clone with many counts. V usage is TRBV11-3 and J usage is TRBJ1-2, with D possibly matching TRBD1 (6 bases). V lost 5 bases and J lost 6, with 16 bases in between. In germline, CDR1 is SGHNT, CDR2 YENEEA. CDR3 length: 14 amino acids. The CDR3 is CASSLEGGRDGYTF. For the CDR3, the DNA is TGTGCCAGCAGCCTCGAGGGGGGACGAGATGGCTACACCTTC.